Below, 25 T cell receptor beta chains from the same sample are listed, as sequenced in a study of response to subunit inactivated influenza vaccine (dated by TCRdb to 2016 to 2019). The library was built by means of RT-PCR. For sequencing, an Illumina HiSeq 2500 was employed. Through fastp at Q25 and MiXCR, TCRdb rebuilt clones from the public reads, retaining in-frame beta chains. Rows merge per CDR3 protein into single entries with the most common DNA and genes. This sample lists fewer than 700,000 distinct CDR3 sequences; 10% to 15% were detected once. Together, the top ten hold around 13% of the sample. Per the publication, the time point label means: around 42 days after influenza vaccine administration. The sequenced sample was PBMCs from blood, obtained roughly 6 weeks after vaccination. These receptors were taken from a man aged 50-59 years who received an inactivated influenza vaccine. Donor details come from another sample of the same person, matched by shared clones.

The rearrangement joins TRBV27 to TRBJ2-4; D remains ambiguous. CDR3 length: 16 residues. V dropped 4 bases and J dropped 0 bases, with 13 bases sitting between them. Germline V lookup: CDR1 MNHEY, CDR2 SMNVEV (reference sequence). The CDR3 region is CASSSTPRLAKNIQYF. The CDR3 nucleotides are TGTGCCAGCAGTTCCACCCCTAGGCTAGCCAAAAACATTCAGTACTTC.

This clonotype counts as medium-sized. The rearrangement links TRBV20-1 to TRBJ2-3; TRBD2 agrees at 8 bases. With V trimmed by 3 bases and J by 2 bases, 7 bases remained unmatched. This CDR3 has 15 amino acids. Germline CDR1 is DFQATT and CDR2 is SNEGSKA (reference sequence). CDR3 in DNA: TGCAGTGCTAGTATTAGCGGGGAATTCACAGATACGCAGTATTTT. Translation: CSASISGEFTDTQYF.

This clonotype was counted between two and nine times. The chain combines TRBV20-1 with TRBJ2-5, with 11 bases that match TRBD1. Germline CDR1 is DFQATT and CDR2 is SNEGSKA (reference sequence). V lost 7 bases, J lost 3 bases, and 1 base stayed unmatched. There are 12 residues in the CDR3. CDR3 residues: CSGTGGKETQYF. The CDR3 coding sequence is TGCAGTGGGACAGGGGGCAAAGAGACCCAGTACTTC.

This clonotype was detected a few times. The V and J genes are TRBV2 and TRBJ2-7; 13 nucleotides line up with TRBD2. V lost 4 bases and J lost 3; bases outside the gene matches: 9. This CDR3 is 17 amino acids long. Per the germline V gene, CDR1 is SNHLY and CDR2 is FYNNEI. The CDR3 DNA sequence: TGTGCCAGCAGTGGACTAGCGGGGGGCCAAGGATACTACGAGCAGTACTTC. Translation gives CASSGLAGGQGYYEQYF.

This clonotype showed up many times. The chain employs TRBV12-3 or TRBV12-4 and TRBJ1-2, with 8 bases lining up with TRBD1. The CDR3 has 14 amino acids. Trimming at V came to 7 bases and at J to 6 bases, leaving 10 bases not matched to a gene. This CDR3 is CASNRQGAWDGYTF. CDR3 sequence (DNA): TGTGCCAGCAACCGCCAGGGGGCATGGGATGGCTACACCTTC.

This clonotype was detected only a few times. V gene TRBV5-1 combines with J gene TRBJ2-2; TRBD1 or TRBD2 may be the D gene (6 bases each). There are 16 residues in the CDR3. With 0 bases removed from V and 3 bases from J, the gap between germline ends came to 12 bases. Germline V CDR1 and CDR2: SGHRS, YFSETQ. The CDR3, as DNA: TGCGCCAGCAGCTTGGCCACGGGGGCCGACACCGGGGAGCTGTTTTTT. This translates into CASSLATGADTGELFF.

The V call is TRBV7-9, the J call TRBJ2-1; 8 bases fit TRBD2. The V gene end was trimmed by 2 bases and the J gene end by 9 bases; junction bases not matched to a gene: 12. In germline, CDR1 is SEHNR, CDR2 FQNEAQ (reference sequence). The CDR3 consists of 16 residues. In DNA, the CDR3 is TGTGCCAGCAGCTTATTCTCGGGAGGGCCTTTCGGTGAGCAGTTCTTC. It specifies CASSLFSGGPFGEQFF.

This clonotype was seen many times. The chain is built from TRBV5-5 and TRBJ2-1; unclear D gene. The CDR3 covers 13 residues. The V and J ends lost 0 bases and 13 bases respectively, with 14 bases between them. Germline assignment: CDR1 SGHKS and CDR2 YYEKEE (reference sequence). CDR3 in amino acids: CASSLEQLVSQFF. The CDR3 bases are TGTGCCAGCAGCTTGGAACAGCTAGTTAGCCAGTTCTTC.

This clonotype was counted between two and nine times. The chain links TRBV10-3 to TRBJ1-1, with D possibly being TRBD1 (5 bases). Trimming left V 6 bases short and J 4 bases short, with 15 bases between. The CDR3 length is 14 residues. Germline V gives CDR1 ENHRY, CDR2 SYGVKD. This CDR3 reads CAIRDDSGGTEAFF. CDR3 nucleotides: TGTGCCATCAGGGATGACAGCGGGGGCACTGAAGCTTTCTTT.

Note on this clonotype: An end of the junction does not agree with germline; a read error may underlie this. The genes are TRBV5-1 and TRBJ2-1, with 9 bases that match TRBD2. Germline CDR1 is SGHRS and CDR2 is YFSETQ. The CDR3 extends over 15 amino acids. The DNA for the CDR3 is TGCCCCAGCAGCTTGGTGCGGGGGGGCAAGGATGAGCAGTTCTTC. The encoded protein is CPSSLVRGGKDEQFF.

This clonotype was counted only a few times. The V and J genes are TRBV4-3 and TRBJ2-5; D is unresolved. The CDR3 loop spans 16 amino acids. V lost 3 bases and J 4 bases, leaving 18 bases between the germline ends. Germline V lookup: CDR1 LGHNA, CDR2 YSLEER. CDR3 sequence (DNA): TGCGCCAGCAGCCAGAGCCTTGGAATTTTCTTAGAGACCCAGTACTTC. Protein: CASSQSLGIFLETQYF.

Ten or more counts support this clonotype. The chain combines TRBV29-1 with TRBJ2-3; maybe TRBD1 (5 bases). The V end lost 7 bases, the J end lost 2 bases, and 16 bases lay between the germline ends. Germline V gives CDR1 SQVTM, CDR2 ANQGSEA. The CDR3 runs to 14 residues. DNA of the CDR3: TGCAGCGCCGAGTCCTCAGGGTTCACAGATACGCAGTATTTT. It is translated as CSAESSGFTDTQYF.

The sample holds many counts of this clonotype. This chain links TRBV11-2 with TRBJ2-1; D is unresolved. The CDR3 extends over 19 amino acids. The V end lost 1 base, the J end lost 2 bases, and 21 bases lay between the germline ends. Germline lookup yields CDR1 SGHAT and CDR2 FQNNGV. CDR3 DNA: TGTGCCAGCAGCTTAGGGGTGGGTGTGCGACTCAATACCTACAATGAGCAGTTCTTC. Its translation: CASSLGVGVRLNTYNEQFF.

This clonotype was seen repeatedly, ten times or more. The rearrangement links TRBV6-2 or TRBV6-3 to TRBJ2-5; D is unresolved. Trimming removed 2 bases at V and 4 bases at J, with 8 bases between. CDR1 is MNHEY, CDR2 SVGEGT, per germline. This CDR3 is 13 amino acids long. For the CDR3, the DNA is TGTGCCAGCAGTTACGAGATAGGAGAGACCCAGTACTTC. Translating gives CASSYEIGETQYF.

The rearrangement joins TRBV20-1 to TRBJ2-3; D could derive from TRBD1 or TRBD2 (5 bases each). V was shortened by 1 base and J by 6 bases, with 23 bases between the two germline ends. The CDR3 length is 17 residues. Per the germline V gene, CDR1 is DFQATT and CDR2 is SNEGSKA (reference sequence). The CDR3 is CSARGGDRRGEPDTQYF. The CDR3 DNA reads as TGCAGTGCTAGAGGTGGGGACCGGAGAGGTGAGCCCGATACGCAGTATTTT.

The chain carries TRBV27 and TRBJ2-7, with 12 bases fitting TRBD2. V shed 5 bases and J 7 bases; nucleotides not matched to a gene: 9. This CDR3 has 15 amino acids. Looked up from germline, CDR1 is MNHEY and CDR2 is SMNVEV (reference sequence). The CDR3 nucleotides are TGTGCCAGCAGTCCTTTGACTAGCGGGAGTGGGGAGCAGTACTTC. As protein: CASSPLTSGSGEQYF.

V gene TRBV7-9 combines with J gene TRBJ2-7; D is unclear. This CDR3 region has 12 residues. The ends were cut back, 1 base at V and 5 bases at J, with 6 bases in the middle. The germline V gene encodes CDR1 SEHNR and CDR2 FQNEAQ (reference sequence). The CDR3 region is CASSLGANEQYF. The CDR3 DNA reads TGTGCCAGCAGCTTAGGAGCTAACGAGCAGTACTTC. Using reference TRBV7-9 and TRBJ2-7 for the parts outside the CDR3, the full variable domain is DTGVSQNPRHKITKRGQNVTFRCDPISEHNRLYWYRQTLGQGPEFLTYFQNEAQLEKSRLLSDRFSAERPKGSFSTLEIQRTEQGDSAMYLCASSLGANEQYFGPGTRLTVT.

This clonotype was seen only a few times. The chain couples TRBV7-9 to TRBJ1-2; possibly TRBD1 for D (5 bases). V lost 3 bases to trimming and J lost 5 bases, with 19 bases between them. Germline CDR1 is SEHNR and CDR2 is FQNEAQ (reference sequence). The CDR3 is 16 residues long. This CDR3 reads CASSFTGWDGPYGYTF. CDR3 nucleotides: TGTGCCAGCAGCTTTACCGGTTGGGACGGACCTTATGGCTACACCTTC.

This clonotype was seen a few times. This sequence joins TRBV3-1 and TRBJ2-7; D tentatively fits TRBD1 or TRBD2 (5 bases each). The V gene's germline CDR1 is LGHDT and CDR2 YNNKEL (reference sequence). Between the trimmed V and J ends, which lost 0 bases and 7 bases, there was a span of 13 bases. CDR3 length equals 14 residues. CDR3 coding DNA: TGTGCCAGCAGCCAAGAATGGGGGACGGGTGAGCAGTACTTC. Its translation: CASSQEWGTGEQYF.

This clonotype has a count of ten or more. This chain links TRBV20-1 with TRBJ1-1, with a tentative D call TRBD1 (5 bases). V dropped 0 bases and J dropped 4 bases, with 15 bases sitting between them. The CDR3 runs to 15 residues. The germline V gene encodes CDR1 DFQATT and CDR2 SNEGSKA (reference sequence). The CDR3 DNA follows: TGCAGTGCTAGAGATCGAAGGCAGGGAGTCACTGAAGCTTTCTTT. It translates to CSARDRRQGVTEAFF.

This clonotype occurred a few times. The CDR3 nucleotides are TGTGCCATCAGTGGGGGAACTAGCGGGTACAATGAGCAGTTCTTC. It codes for CAISGGTSGYNEQFF. The chain carries TRBV10-3 and TRBJ2-1; TRBD2 matches 9 bases. V shed 4 bases, J shed 4 bases, and the junction held 5 bases outside the gene matches. The CDR3 covers 15 residues. Per the germline V gene, CDR1 is ENHRY and CDR2 is SYGVKD.

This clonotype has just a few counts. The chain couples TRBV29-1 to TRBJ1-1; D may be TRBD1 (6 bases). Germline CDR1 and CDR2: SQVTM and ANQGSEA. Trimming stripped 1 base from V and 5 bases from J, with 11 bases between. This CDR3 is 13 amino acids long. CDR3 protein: CSVEAGQKTEAFF. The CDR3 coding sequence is TGCAGCGTTGAAGCCGGACAGAAGACTGAAGCTTTCTTT. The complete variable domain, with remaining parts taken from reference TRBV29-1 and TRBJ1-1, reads SAVISQKPSRDICQRGTSLTIQCQVDSQVTMMFWYRQQPGQSLTLIATANQGSEATYESGFVIDKFPISRPNLTFSTLTVSNMSPEDSSIYLCSVEAGQKTEAFFGQGTRLTVV.

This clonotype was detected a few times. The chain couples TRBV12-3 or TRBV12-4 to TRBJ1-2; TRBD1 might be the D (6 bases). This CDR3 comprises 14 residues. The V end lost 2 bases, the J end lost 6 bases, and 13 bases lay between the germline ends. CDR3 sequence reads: CASSLSRRGDGYTF. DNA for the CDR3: TGTGCCAGCAGTTTATCCCGCAGGGGCGATGGCTACACCTTC.

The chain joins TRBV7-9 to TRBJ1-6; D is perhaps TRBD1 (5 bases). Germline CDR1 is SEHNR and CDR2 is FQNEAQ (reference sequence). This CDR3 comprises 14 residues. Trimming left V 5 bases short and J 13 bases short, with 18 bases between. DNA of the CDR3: TGTGCCAGCAGCCGCGAACCGGGGGGATCTCCCCTCCACTTT. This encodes CASSREPGGSPLHF.

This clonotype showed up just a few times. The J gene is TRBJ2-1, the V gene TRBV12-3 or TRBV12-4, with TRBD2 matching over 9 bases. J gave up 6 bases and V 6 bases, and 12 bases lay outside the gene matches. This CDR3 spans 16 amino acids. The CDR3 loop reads CASSRAPSGVFNEQFF. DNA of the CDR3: TGTGCCAGCAGCCGGGCCCCTAGCGGGGTTTTCAATGAGCAGTTCTTC.